These T cell receptor beta chains were read from a single sample in a study of blood T cells in healthy people across ages. A single record per CDR3 protein comes from TCRdb applying MiXCR to the 5' RACE reads. Seen here are about 750,000 distinct CDR3 sequences, roughly 53% observed once, and the top ten hold 41%. Specimen: blood. Every receptor here comes from a man older than 75 in good health. The CDR3 runs from the conserved cysteine through the conserved F or W. The D gene is left open where the match is weak. Size tells how often a clone was seen (once, few, many) or the class of an expanded clone, and some rows leave it out.

abundance: -; j_gene: TRBJ2-5; v_gene: TRBV29-1; d_gene: -; CDR3nt: TGCAGCGTTTTTATTGGGTTGGGGGAGCAGTACTTC; CDR3aa: CSVFIGLGEQYF
abundance: -; j_gene: TRBJ1-1; v_gene: TRBV18; d_gene: -; CDR3nt: TGTGCCAGCTCACCACTTGGGCTCACTGAAGCTTTCTTT; CDR3aa: CASSPLGLTEAFF
abundance: -; j_gene: TRBJ2-1; v_gene: TRBV6-1; d_gene: TRBD2; CDR3nt: TGTGCCAGCAGTGACCAAGGGGGACTAGAGCATTATGAGCAGTTCTTC; CDR3aa: CASSDQGGLEHYEQFF
abundance: -; j_gene: TRBJ1-5; v_gene: TRBV5-1; d_gene: -; CDR3nt: TGCGCCAGCAGCGTGGACGGGAATAGCAATCAGCCCCAGCATTTT; CDR3aa: CASSVDGNSNQPQHF
abundance: -; j_gene: TRBJ2-3; v_gene: TRBV29-1; d_gene: TRBD1; CDR3nt: TGCAGCGTGGGGACAGGGGGCCGGAGCACAGATACGCAGTATTTT; CDR3aa: CSVGTGGRSTDTQYF
abundance: -; j_gene: TRBJ2-7; v_gene: TRBV20-1; d_gene: TRBD2; CDR3nt: TGCAGTGCTAGGGGACTAGCGGGGACGACCGAGCAGTACTTC; CDR3aa: CSARGLAGTTEQYF
abundance: -; j_gene: TRBJ2-5; v_gene: TRBV24-1; d_gene: -; CDR3nt: TGTGCCACCAGTGATTCGGGACCGGCCTTTTGGGAGACCCAGTACTTC; CDR3aa: CATSDSGPAFWETQYF
abundance: few; j_gene: TRBJ2-7; v_gene: TRBV10-3; d_gene: TRBD1; CDR3nt: TGTGCCATCGGACAGGGGGCCTCCGAGCAGTACTTC; CDR3aa: CAIGQGASEQYF
abundance: few; j_gene: TRBJ2-3; v_gene: TRBV3-1; d_gene: TRBD2; CDR3nt: TGTGCCAGCAGCCAGGGGGCTAGCGGGAGAACAGATACGCAGTATTTT; CDR3aa: CASSQGASGRTDTQYF
abundance: -; j_gene: TRBJ1-1; v_gene: TRBV10-3; d_gene: TRBD1; CDR3nt: TGTGCCATCAGTGAACCCGGACAGGGGTTCGGCACTGAAGCTTTCTTT; CDR3aa: CAISEPGQGFGTEAFF
abundance: few; j_gene: TRBJ2-4; v_gene: TRBV28; d_gene: -; CDR3nt: TGTGCCAGCAGCCTCCAAGGGGGGGTGGTTCCCAAAAACATTCAGTACTTC; CDR3aa: CASSLQGGVVPKNIQYF
abundance: -; j_gene: TRBJ2-1; v_gene: TRBV7-9; d_gene: TRBD2; CDR3nt: TGTGCCAGCAGTGATCAGGCGGGAGCGAATGAGCAGTTCTTC; CDR3aa: CASSDQAGANEQFF
abundance: -; j_gene: TRBJ2-1; v_gene: TRBV28; d_gene: TRBD2; CDR3nt: TGTGCCAGCAGTCATCTAGCGGGAGCCCAGTCGGATGAGCAGTTCTTC; CDR3aa: CASSHLAGAQSDEQFF
abundance: few; j_gene: TRBJ2-7; v_gene: TRBV6-1; d_gene: TRBD1; CDR3nt: TGTGCCGGCGACAGGGGGCTTTACGAGCAGTACTTC; CDR3aa: CAGDRGLYEQYF
abundance: -; j_gene: TRBJ2-7; v_gene: TRBV27; d_gene: -; CDR3nt: TGTGCCAGCAGTCCCACGGCTAGCGTTACCTACGAGCAGTACTTC; CDR3aa: CASSPTASVTYEQYF
abundance: -; j_gene: TRBJ2-3; v_gene: TRBV7-2; d_gene: -; CDR3nt: TGTGCCAGCAGCTTGAACGGGGCCAGATACGCGTATTTT; CDR3aa: CASSLNGARYAYF
abundance: -; j_gene: TRBJ2-1; v_gene: TRBV9; d_gene: TRBD2; CDR3nt: TGTGCCAGCAGCGTACGGGCGGGAGGGATGTATGAGCAGTTCTTC; CDR3aa: CASSVRAGGMYEQFF